The T cell receptor beta chain under discussion was sequenced for a study of response to subunit inactivated influenza vaccine. Study-wide results and limits: Every seasonal influenza vaccination brings in few new T cells, the authors suggested.

TCRdb redid the calling of the RT-PCR reads with MiXCR, one entry per CDR3 protein. The table shows 450,000 to 500,000 distinct CDR3 sequences, with 9.5% to 13% occurring only once. In regard to this clonotype: Its matching antigen is unknown.

The CDR3 runs to 14 residues. J was trimmed by 12 bases and V by 0 bases; bases with no gene match: 7. CDR1 is DFQATT, CDR2 SNEGSKA, per germline (reference sequence). This clonotype originated in a man between 45 and 60 years old who received an inactivated influenza vaccine. Material: PBMCs from blood, obtained 45 days after vaccination. The V gene is TRBV20-1, the J gene TRBJ2-1; the match to TRBD2 covers 11 bases. CDR3 in amino acids: CSARDVSGGASQFF. CDR3 coding DNA: TGCAGTGCTAGAGATGTTAGCGGGGGGGCGTCGCAGTTCTTC.